Sequencing of this T cell receptor (beta chain) was carried out in a study of cytomegalovirus exposure and HLA in healthy donors. A multiplex PCR was run with 60 Vbeta primers and 13 Jbeta primers. Original analysis: In a later analysis, the count reached about 75 million unique TCR beta chains, with about 9.9 million shared. TCRdb's table, derived via immunoSEQ multiplex PCR, lists solely in-frame clones and lacks some. V, J and clone size are those of that table, while D and trimming were read from the DNA. The sample has hundreds of thousands of clones; just under 85% are singletons. The ends were cut back, 6 bases at V and 3 bases at J, with 15 bases in the middle. Per germline, CDR1 MNHNS and CDR2 SASEGT. The CDR3 loop spans 15 amino acids.

The sequence was collected from a woman aged 40-49 years in good health and CMV-seronegative. Material for sequencing was PBMCs. The V call is TRBV6-1, the J call TRBJ1-5, with D possibly TRBD1 on 5 matching bases. This chain's CDR3 is CASRVGAHPNQPQHF. The CDR3 nucleotides are TGTGCCAGCAGAGTAGGGGCCCATCCCAATCAGCCCCAGCATTTT.